This is a list of T cell receptor beta chains from one sample in a study of post-analysis software for immune sequencing data. MiXCR, run by TCRdb on the PCR reads, gives a single entry per CDR3 protein. The sample includes 450,000 to 700,000 distinct CDR3 sequences, about 40% of them seen just once. The sequenced sample was blood. These TCRs come from a girl aged 10 to 17 with multiple sclerosis. CDR3s include the opening cysteine and the closing phenylalanine or tryptophan. Where a row states a size, it is once, few, many or the class of an expanded clone; other rows omit it.

CDR3aa	v_gene	abundance	j_gene
CASSSSPQTGTMVDTQYF	TRBV5-1	.	TRBJ2-3
CASRGTGNYGYTF	TRBV27	few	TRBJ1-2
CSGAERSGGTQYF	TRBV29-1	.	TRBJ2-3
CASSFPPDNYGYTF	TRBV28	.	TRBJ1-2
CASSNPGGREQYF	TRBV12-3/TRBV12-4	.	TRBJ2-7
CASSLEGSRQETQYF	TRBV5-1	.	TRBJ2-5
CSARDPSGRAGGTDTQYF	TRBV20-1	few	TRBJ2-3
CASSAQGPYTEAFF	TRBV6-1	.	TRBJ1-1
CASSPGRGTDAYEQYF	TRBV5-5	once	TRBJ2-7
CASRSDRGRSEQFF	TRBV21-1	once	TRBJ2-1
CASSRPFGEQYF	TRBV27	.	TRBJ2-7
CASSLAHGRANEQFF	TRBV7-6	.	TRBJ2-1
CASSLPRGQGPTNYGYTF	TRBV7-3	.	TRBJ1-2